A single sample gave rise to the 5 T cell receptor beta chains below, sequenced in a study of blood T cell repertoires in COVID-19. Repertoires were generated with immunoSEQ multiplex PCR, while TCRdb's copy carries only in-frame clones and drops some. The data contain about 140,000 clones, 81% of them singletons. Sequences were obtained from peripheral blood. The receptors originated from a human donor in a cohort sampled during active COVID-19.

This clone was seen a few times. V is TRBV5-1 and J is TRBJ1-6; 8 bases are shared with TRBD1. The CDR3 runs 15 residues. Per germline, CDR1 SGHRS and CDR2 YFSETQ. The V and J ends lost 1 base and 9 bases, in that order; junction bases with no gene match: 6. As DNA, the CDR3 is TGCGCCAGCAGCTTGAACGGACAGGGAGGTTCACCCCTCCACTTT. The encoded protein is CASSLNGQGGSPLHF. The full variable domain, with the rest looked up from reference TRBV5-1 and TRBJ1-6, is KAGVTQTPRYLIKTRGQQVTLSCSPISGHRSVSWYQQTPGQGLQFLFEYFSETQRNKGNFPGRFSGRQFSNSRSEMNVSTLELGDSALYLCASSLNGQGGSPLHFGNGTRLTVT.

The CDR3 here is CASSIDLAGGRDTQYF. CDR3 sequence (DNA): TGTGCCAGTAGTATAGATCTGGCAGGGGGCCGAGATACGCAGTATTTT. The chain has TRBV19 and TRBJ2-3; TRBD1 aligns across 8 bases. Losses at the gene ends were 0 bases for V and 5 bases for J; bases not matched to a gene: 7. This CDR3 contains 16 residues. Germline CDR1 reads LNHDA; CDR2 reads SQIVND (reference sequence).

This chain joins TRBV7-9 and TRBJ2-2; unclear D gene. Germline V CDR1 and CDR2: SEHNR, FQNEAQ (reference sequence). The CDR3 has 16 residues. The ends were cut back, 2 bases at V and 5 bases at J, with 15 bases in the middle. The CDR3 nucleotides read TGTGCCAGCAGCTTACCTCCCGGGTCCGTTACCGGGGAGCTGTTTTTT. This encodes CASSLPPGSVTGELFF.

This clone was detected many times. V gene TRBV14 combines with J gene TRBJ2-3; tentatively, D is TRBD2 (6 bases). The V gene lost 1 base and the J gene lost 2 bases, with 10 bases spanning the gap. CDR1 SGHDN and CDR2 FVKESK come from the germline V gene. CDR3 size: 15 residues. The CDR3 region has the DNA TGTGCCAGCAGCCAAGCGGGAGTGTACACAGATACGCAGTATTTT. Its translation is CASSQAGVYTDTQYF. Full variable domain (outside the CDR3, taken from reference TRBV14 and TRBJ2-3): EAGVTQFPSHSVIEKGQTVTLRCDPISGHDNLYWYRRVMGKEIKFLLHFVKESKQDESGMPNNRFLAERTGGTYSTLKVQPAELEDSGVYFCASSQAGVYTDTQYFGPGTRLTVL.

The rearrangement links TRBV2 to TRBJ1-3; TRBD1 agrees at 9 bases. Germline assignment: CDR1 SNHLY and CDR2 FYNNEI. V trimming: 6 bases; J trimming: 4 bases; junction bases outside the gene matches: 4. CDR3 length: 14 residues. The DNA of the CDR3 is TGTGCCAGCAGCGGACAGGGGCTCGGAAACACCATATATTTT. Protein sequence: CASSGQGLGNTIYF.